This T cell receptor (beta chain) was retrieved from a study of beta chain features in type 1 diabetes. Study-wide results and limits: Significant though moderate, a shortening of TCRB CDR3s appeared in all four CD4+ subsets of Type 1 diabetes patients. Type 1 diabetes patients had VDJ junctions that carried fewer insertions and more deletions.

Investigators reverse transcribed all isolated RNA, so they sequenced expressed TCRB transcripts. Here immunoSEQ multiplex PCR was the method, and the copy in TCRdb shows in-frame clones only, minus some. Of 640,000 or so clones in the sample, roughly an eighth are singletons; the top ten hold 0.022%. Note on this clone: Its matching antigen is unknown.

The CDR3 totals 15 residues. Trimming left V 3 bases short and J 5 bases short, with 17 bases between. Germline assignment: CDR1 SGDLS and CDR2 YYNGEE. The sequenced sample was naive CD4+ T cells from blood. The V gene is TRBV9, the J gene TRBJ2-5; D remains ambiguous. This TCR derives from a man younger than 35 with type 1 diabetes. The DNA of the CDR3 is TGTGCCAGCAGCGCCATTACCTCGCTGCTTGAGACCCAGTACTTC. Protein sequence: CASSAITSLLETQYF.